This is a list of T cell receptor beta chains from one sample in a study of immune characterization of retroperitoneal liposarcoma. TCRdb redid the calling of the PCR reads with MiXCR, one entry per CDR3 protein. Altogether around 20,000 distinct CDR3 sequences are present, 35% to 45% being singletons, with the ten largest covering 7.4%. The sample comprised blood. The origin of the receptors is a male donor with retroperitoneal liposarcoma. Both conserved end residues are part of each CDR3. D genes are given only for firm matches. Not every row has a clone size; where given, it reads once, few, many or a size class.

j_gene	v_gene	d_gene	abundance	CDR3aa	CDR3nt
TRBJ2-3	TRBV12-3/TRBV12-4	NA	medium-sized	CASSPRVGGTDTQYF	TGTGCCAGCAGCCCAAGGGTGGGAGGCACAGATACGCAGTATTTT
TRBJ2-7	TRBV7-6	TRBD2	NA	CASSLGSGGPYEQYF	TGTGCCAGCAGCTTAGGTTCGGGAGGGCCCTACGAGCAGTACTTC
TRBJ2-7	TRBV6-1	NA	NA	CASRYHLAGANEQYF	TGTGCCAGCAGGTATCATCTAGCCGGGGCCAATGAGCAGTACTTC
TRBJ2-1	TRBV6-1	NA	NA	CASSSSVSSGEQFF	TGTGCCAGCAGTTCTAGCGTAAGCAGCGGTGAGCAGTTCTTC
TRBJ2-3	TRBV6-5	NA	many	CASSYGGEDYDTQYF	TGTGCCAGCAGTTACGGCGGGGAGGACTACGATACGCAGTATTTT
TRBJ2-5	TRBV6-6	TRBD2	NA	CASSYSTPGRGGYEHCF	TGTGCCAGCAGTTACTCGACCCCGGGCCGGGGGGGCTACGAGCACTGCTTC
TRBJ2-2	TRBV11-3	NA	many	CASSGFSGELFF	TGTGCCAGCAGCGGTTTTTCCGGGGAGCTGTTTTTT
TRBJ2-3	TRBV10-3	NA	many	CAISESVGGTVTDTQYF	TGTGCCATCAGTGAGTCGGTTGGCGGGACAGTCACAGATACGCAGTATTTT
TRBJ1-5	TRBV5-3	NA	NA	CASSRRTLNQPQHF	TGTGCCAGCAGCCGGAGGACACTCAATCAGCCCCAGCATTTT
TRBJ2-7	TRBV12-3/TRBV12-4	NA	many	CASSSHYEQYF	TGTGCCAGCAGTAGTCACTACGAGCAGTACTTC
TRBJ2-5	TRBV7-2	NA	medium-sized	CASSLGEREQYF	TGTGCCAGCAGCTTAGGAGAGAGGGAGCAGTACTTC
TRBJ2-1	TRBV7-2	TRBD2	medium-sized	CASSLGGSGSQETQFF	TGTGCCAGCAGCTTAGGTGGTAGCGGGTCTCAAGAGACCCAGTTCTTC
TRBJ2-7	TRBV14	TRBD2	NA	CASSHPGTSDDEQYF	TGTGCCAGCAGCCATCCCGGGACTAGCGACGATGAGCAGTACTTC
TRBJ2-1	TRBV6-6	NA	NA	CASRWGVSSYNEQFF	TGTGCCAGCAGGTGGGGGGTTAGTTCCTACAATGAGCAGTTCTTC
TRBJ1-4	TRBV10-3	NA	few	CAISETGMEEKLFF	TGTGCCATCAGTGAAACAGGGATGGAAGAAAAACTGTTTTTT
TRBJ2-1	TRBV6-1	NA	NA	CASRYSPSSGIYNVQFF	TGTGCCAGCAGGTACAGCCCAAGTAGCGGAATCTACAATGTGCAGTTCTTC
TRBJ1-3	TRBV6-6	NA	NA	CASSYSGTENTIYF	TGTGCCAGCAGTTACTCTGGGACGGAAAACACCATATATTTT
TRBJ2-5	TRBV6-5	NA	NA	CASSYDSRASNEQYF	TGTGCCAGCAGTTACGATTCAAGGGCCTCCAATGAGCAGTACTTC
TRBJ1-6	TRBV7-2	NA	medium-sized	CASSWGRVSNSPLHF	TGTGCCAGCAGCTGGGGGCGGGTTAGTAATTCACCCCTCCACTTT
TRBJ2-1	TRBV6-2/TRBV6-3	NA	many	CASSYKVEGNEQFF	TGTGCCAGCAGTTACAAGGTTGAGGGCAATGAGCAGTTCTTC
TRBJ2-7	TRBV15	TRBD2	NA	CATSRARLAGGGEQYF	TGTGCCACCAGCAGAGCTCGACTAGCGGGAGGAGGGGAGCAGTACTTC
TRBJ2-1	TRBV6-4	NA	few	CASSETELSYNEQFF	TGTGCCAGCAGTGAAACAGAACTCTCCTACAATGAGCAGTTCTTC